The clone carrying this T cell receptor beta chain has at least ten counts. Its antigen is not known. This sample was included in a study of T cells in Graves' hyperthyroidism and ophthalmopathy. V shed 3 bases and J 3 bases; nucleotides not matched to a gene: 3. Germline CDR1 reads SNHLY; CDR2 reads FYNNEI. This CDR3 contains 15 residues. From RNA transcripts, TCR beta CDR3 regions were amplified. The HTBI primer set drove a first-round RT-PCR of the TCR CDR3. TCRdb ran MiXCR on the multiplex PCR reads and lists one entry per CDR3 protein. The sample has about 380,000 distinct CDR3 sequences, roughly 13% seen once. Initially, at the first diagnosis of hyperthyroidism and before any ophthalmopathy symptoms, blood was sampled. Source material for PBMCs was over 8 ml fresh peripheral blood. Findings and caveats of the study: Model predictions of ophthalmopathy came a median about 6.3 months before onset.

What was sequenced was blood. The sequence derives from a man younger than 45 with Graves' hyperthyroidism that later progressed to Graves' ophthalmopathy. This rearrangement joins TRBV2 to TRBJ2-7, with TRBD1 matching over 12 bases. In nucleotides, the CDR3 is TGTGCCAGCAGTGAGGGACAGGGGGCGATCTACGAGCAGTACTTC. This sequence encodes CASSEGQGAIYEQYF.